These 31 T cell receptor beta chains came from one sample sequenced in a study of T cells after yellow fever vaccination. Each CDR3 protein gets one entry after TCRdb re-called the 5' RACE reads with MiXCR. The sample carries 400,000 to 650,000 distinct CDR3 sequences, 20% to 25% recorded once. Sequencing was performed on PBMCs, taken about 21 days after the first yellow fever vaccination. Receptors originate from a man between 18 and 35 years old who received the YFV17D yellow fever vaccine.

In this sample, this clonotype turned up a few times. The V call is TRBV7-2, the J call TRBJ2-1, with D possibly called TRBD1 or TRBD2 (5 bases each). The ends were cut back, 3 bases at V and 2 bases at J, with 14 bases in the middle. Germline V gene lookup returns CDR1 SGHTA and CDR2 FQGNSA. This CDR3 is 16 amino acids long. The CDR3 loop reads CASSLLGTSPYNEQFF. In nucleotides, the CDR3 is TGTGCCAGCAGCTTGCTCGGGACCTCCCCCTACAATGAGCAGTTCTTC.

The genes are TRBV3-1 and TRBJ2-2; 8 nucleotides line up with TRBD1. The germline gives CDR1 LGHDT, CDR2 YNNKEL (reference sequence). Trimming at V came to 2 bases and at J to 6 bases, leaving 5 bases not matched to a gene. The CDR3 contains 15 residues. The CDR3: CASSQYPGGPGELFF. The CDR3 nucleotides are TGTGCCAGCAGCCAATATCCAGGGGGCCCCGGGGAGCTGTTTTTT.

The rearrangement uses TRBV6-5 and TRBJ2-1; TRBD2 aligns across 7 bases. Germline V lookup: CDR1 MNHEY, CDR2 SVGAGI. This CDR3 has 16 amino acids. J gave up 0 bases and V 4 bases, and 6 bases lay outside the gene matches. The CDR3 nucleotides are TGTGCCAGCAGTTGGGGGGGAGGGAGCTCCTACAATGAGCAGTTCTTC. Translated: CASSWGGGSSYNEQFF.

The rearrangement uses TRBV27 and TRBJ2-1; TRBD1 matches 7 bases. After removal of 8 bases from V and 7 bases from J, the junction contained 14 bases not matched to a gene. From germline, CDR1 is MNHEY and CDR2 SMNVEV (reference sequence). The CDR3 totals 15 residues. In DNA form, the CDR3 reads TGTGCCAGCGCGACCCGACAGGGTCCGTTGAATGAGCAGTTCTTC. This translates into CASATRQGPLNEQFF.

V is TRBV3-1 and J is TRBJ1-6; D is undetermined. Germline V lookup: CDR1 LGHDT, CDR2 YNNKEL (reference sequence). V was shortened by 0 bases and J by 0 bases, with 9 bases between the two germline ends. The CDR3 contains 17 residues. The CDR3 sequence is CASSQDSPSSYNSPLHF. CDR3 coding DNA: TGTGCCAGCAGCCAAGATAGTCCGAGCTCCTATAATTCACCCCTCCACTTT.

The CDR3 coding sequence is TGCAGTGCTCTTCGGGCCCTCCGCAATGAGCAGTTCTTC. It is translated as CSALRALRNEQFF. The chain employs TRBV20-1 and TRBJ2-1, with D hard to call. The CDR3 covers 13 residues. Deletions cut 5 bases from V and 6 bases from J, with 14 bases between. CDR1 and CDR2 (germline): DFQATT, SNEGSKA (reference sequence).

The chain carries TRBV28 and TRBJ2-5, with D unclear. The CDR3 is made up of 13 amino acids. Trimming removed 2 bases from V and 5 bases from J, with 9 bases in between. Germline values: CDR1 MDHEN, CDR2 SYDVKM. CDR3 coding DNA: TGTGCCAGCAGTTTACCCCATGTGGAGACCCAGTACTTC. Amino acids: CASSLPHVETQYF. Drawing the rest from reference TRBV28 and TRBJ2-5, the complete variable domain is DVKVTQSSRYLVKRTGEKVFLECVQDMDHENMFWYRQDPGLGLRLIYFSYDVKMKEKGDIPEGYSVSREKKERFSLILESASTNQTSMYLCASSLPHVETQYFGPGTRLLVL.

The rearrangement joins TRBV4-3 to TRBJ2-5; perhaps D is TRBD1 or TRBD2 (5 bases each). The CDR3 sequence is 15 residues long. The germline V and J ends were trimmed by 4 bases and 5 bases, with 17 bases remaining between them. Germline CDR1 reads LGHNA; CDR2 reads YSLEER. Here the CDR3 reads CASSLRDLRGETQYF. The CDR3 nucleotides read TGCGCCAGCAGCCTAAGGGACCTCCGAGGGGAGACCCAGTACTTC.

This clonotype was seen a few times. This chain connects TRBV27 to TRBJ1-1; no definite D call. CDR3 length: 15 residues. V was trimmed by 4 bases and J by 6 bases, leaving 18 bases between them. Germline assignment: CDR1 MNHEY and CDR2 SMNVEV (reference sequence). The CDR3 coding sequence is TGTGCCAGCAGTTCCGGGGTTTACATGGCCTCTGAAGCTTTCTTT. Its protein is CASSSGVYMASEAFF.

This clonotype was recorded many times. V is TRBV10-3 and J is TRBJ1-5; D gene uncertain. Trimming shortened V by 4 bases and J by 4 bases, and 14 bases separated the two germline ends. The length of the CDR3 is 15 residues. Germline V gene lookup returns CDR1 ENHRY and CDR2 SYGVKD. CDR3 residues: CAISGVGRNNQPQHF. The CDR3 nucleotides are TGTGCCATCAGTGGAGTAGGCCGCAATAATCAGCCCCAGCATTTT.

V usage is TRBV4-3 and J usage is TRBJ2-3; D assignment may be TRBD1 or TRBD2 (5 bases each). The length of the CDR3 is 14 residues. Trimming cost V 2 bases and J 7 bases, with 13 bases left between them. Germline-derived CDR1 and CDR2 are LGHNA and YSLEER. The CDR3 loop reads CASSQLEGQNTQYF. CDR3 nucleotide sequence: TGCGCCAGCAGCCAATTAGAGGGGCAAAATACGCAGTATTTT.

V and J are TRBV29-1 and TRBJ2-7, with a weak D call TRBD1 (6 bases). The V end lost 6 bases, the J end lost 2 bases, and 14 bases lay between the germline ends. The CDR3 totals 13 residues. Germline V CDR1 and CDR2: SQVTM, ANQGSEA. For the CDR3, the DNA is TGCAGCGTGGCACAGGGATTACCCTACGAGCAGTACTTC. It encodes CSVAQGLPYEQYF.

The sample holds a few counts of this clonotype. The rearrangement uses TRBV2 and TRBJ2-2; possibly TRBD1 or TRBD2 for D (6 bases each). The germline V and J ends were trimmed by 4 bases and 7 bases, with 13 bases remaining between them. Germline CDR1 SNHLY, CDR2 FYNNEI. The CDR3 consists of 14 residues. CDR3 residues: CASSGWGADGELFF. CDR3 bases: TGTGCCAGCAGTGGTTGGGGGGCTGACGGGGAGCTGTTTTTT.

The CDR3 reads CATSEDSPSYEQYF. The CDR3 nucleotides are TGCGCCACGTCTGAGGACAGCCCGTCCTACGAGCAGTACTTC. The V and J genes are TRBV5-1 and TRBJ2-7; D may be TRBD1 (6 bases). CDR3 size: 14 residues. Per germline, CDR1 SGHRS and CDR2 YFSETQ. V was shortened by 9 bases and J by 1 base, with 17 bases between the two germline ends.

This chain links TRBV11-2 with TRBJ2-3; possible D gene TRBD1, 6 bases. Germline-derived CDR1 and CDR2 are SGHAT and FQNNGV. V was clipped by 3 bases and J by 4 bases, with 17 bases between them. The CDR3 runs to 16 residues. The CDR3 spells CASSFTSGAFSDTQYF. The DNA of the CDR3 is TGTGCCAGCAGCTTTACCTCAGGGGCCTTCTCAGATACGCAGTATTTT.

This clonotype was recorded a few times. This chain uses TRBV3-1 with TRBJ2-7, with 8 bases identical to TRBD1. J gave up 6 bases and V 0 bases, and 10 bases lay outside the gene matches. Germline-derived CDR1 and CDR2 are LGHDT and YNNKEL (reference sequence). CDR3 length equals 16 residues. For the CDR3, the DNA is TGTGCCAGCAGCCAAGACAGGGCAGGGGGCTTTATCGAGCAGTACTTC. It encodes CASSQDRAGGFIEQYF.

This sequence joins TRBV25-1 and TRBJ2-7; tentatively, D is TRBD1 (6 bases). V lost 4 bases and J 3 bases, leaving 16 bases between the germline ends. Germline CDR1 MGHDK, CDR2 SYGVNS. CDR3 length equals 15 residues. The CDR3 loop is CASSGDRYSGYEQYF. CDR3 coding DNA: TGTGCCAGCAGTGGAGACAGGTATAGTGGCTACGAGCAGTACTTC.

The chain carries TRBV6-5 and TRBJ2-7; a weak D match, TRBD1 (5 bases). The CDR3 contains 14 residues. The germline V gene encodes CDR1 MNHEY and CDR2 SVGAGI. Trimming left V 0 bases short and J 4 bases short, with 10 bases between. CDR3 loop: CASSYSRGRYEQYF. As DNA, the CDR3 is TGTGCCAGCAGTTACTCTAGGGGCAGGTACGAGCAGTACTTC.

CDR3 amino acids: CSAPSGGAGTDTQYF. The DNA for the CDR3 is TGCAGTGCCCCTAGCGGGGGGGCGGGCACAGATACGCAGTATTTT. V is TRBV20-1 and J is TRBJ2-3; 12 positions match TRBD2. The CDR3 is 15 residues long. Germline V gene data show CDR1 as DFQATT and CDR2 as SNEGSKA (reference sequence). V shed 6 bases and J 1 base; nucleotides not matched to a gene: 5.

This clonotype turned up a few times. This chain connects TRBV20-1 to TRBJ1-5; no clear D gene. The germline gives CDR1 DFQATT, CDR2 SNEGSKA (reference sequence). The CDR3 runs to 15 residues. The V end lost 3 bases, the J end lost 1 base, and 13 bases lay between the germline ends. The CDR3 sequence: CSASMWVGSNQPQHF. In DNA, the CDR3 is TGCAGTGCTAGTATGTGGGTTGGGAGCAATCAGCCCCAGCATTTT.

This clonotype was detected only a few times. The CDR3 here is CASSRVPREKLFF. The CDR3 DNA reads TGTGCCAGCAGTCGGGTCCCTCGGGAAAAACTGTTTTTT. This chain uses TRBV6-1 with TRBJ1-4; D not resolved. The CDR3 has 13 amino acids. Trimming shortened V by 5 bases and J by 8 bases, and 12 bases separated the two germline ends. Germline V gene lookup returns CDR1 MNHNS and CDR2 SASEGT.

The chain links TRBV5-1 to TRBJ2-1; D perhaps matches TRBD1 (7 bases). Germline assignment: CDR1 SGHRS and CDR2 YFSETQ. Trimming left V 8 bases short and J 6 bases short, with 21 bases between. The CDR3 contains 15 residues. The CDR3 nucleotides read TGCGCCAGTAGACAGGGTTGGGGGGACCGCAATGAGCAGTTCTTC. The encoded protein is CASRQGWGDRNEQFF.

This clonotype has more than one count but fewer than ten. The chain joins TRBV5-1 to TRBJ2-7; D is undetermined. Per the germline V gene, CDR1 is SGHRS and CDR2 is YFSETQ. Between the trimmed V and J ends, which lost 4 bases and 5 bases, there was a span of 7 bases. This CDR3 has 11 amino acids. CDR3 region: CASSIRDEQYF. CDR3 nucleotides: TGCGCCAGCAGCATCCGGGACGAGCAGTACTTC.

This clonotype was counted a few times. The V call is TRBV5-1, the J call TRBJ1-6; unclear D gene. V gave up 1 base and J gave up 7 bases, with 12 bases separating them. The germline V gene encodes CDR1 SGHRS and CDR2 YFSETQ. This CDR3 is 15 amino acids long. CDR3 coding DNA: TGCGCCAGCAGCTTGTTCGACACGGGGAATTCACCCCTCCACTTT. Translated, it gives CASSLFDTGNSPLHF.

In the case of this clonotype: At one end the junction does not follow the germline gene, possibly because of a read error. The V call is TRBV29-1, the J call TRBJ1-1; D is unresolved. This CDR3 comprises 8 residues. CDR1 SQVTM and CDR2 ANQGSEA come from the germline V gene. CDR3 sequence (DNA): TGCCGCGTTACTGAAGCTTTCTTT. This encodes CRVTEAFF.

The chain employs TRBV20-1 and TRBJ2-1, with D uncertain. The CDR3 spans 15 residues. Trimming took 5 bases from V and 1 from J, leaving 15 bases between them. Germline CDR1 and CDR2: DFQATT and SNEGSKA (reference sequence). The CDR3 loop reads CSAPHALLSYNEQFF. CDR3 nucleotides: TGCAGTGCTCCACACGCACTCCTATCCTACAATGAGCAGTTCTTC.

The chain employs TRBV24-1 and TRBJ1-3; D gene uncertain. CDR1 KGHDR and CDR2 SFDVKD come from the germline V gene. Trimming removed 3 bases at V and 0 bases at J, with 11 bases between. This CDR3 contains 16 residues. This CDR3 reads CATSDPSATSGNTIYF. For the CDR3, the DNA is TGTGCCACCAGTGATCCGTCGGCAACCTCTGGAAACACCATATATTTT.

The V and J genes are TRBV11-3 and TRBJ2-2; possibly TRBD1 for D (5 bases). This CDR3 spans 16 amino acids. The ends were cut back, 1 base at V and 4 bases at J, with 13 bases in the middle. Looked up from germline, CDR1 is SGHNT and CDR2 is YENEEA. Written as DNA, the CDR3 is TGTGCCAGCAGCTTAGGACAGAACCACCCCACCGGGGAGCTGTTTTTT. Translation: CASSLGQNHPTGELFF.

J is TRBJ2-5 and V is TRBV7-2; 7 bases fit TRBD1. Germline assignment: CDR1 SGHTA and CDR2 FQGNSA. The V gene end was trimmed by 5 bases and the J gene end by 6 bases; junction bases not matched to a gene: 9. There are 14 residues in the CDR3. The CDR3 protein is CASSTRQGKKTQYF. The CDR3 bases are TGTGCCAGCAGCACCCGACAGGGTAAAAAGACCCAGTACTTC.

The rearrangement joins TRBV10-3 to TRBJ1-4, with no clear D. Trimming pared 0 bases from V and 1 base from J, leaving 6 bases between. This CDR3 has 15 amino acids. The germline CDR1 and CDR2 sequences are ENHRY and SYGVKD. In nucleotides, the CDR3 is TGTGCCATCAGTGAGTCGAGTGGAACTAATGAAAAACTGTTTTTT. It specifies CAISESSGTNEKLFF.

The CDR3 DNA reads as TGTGCCAGCAGCTTAGTTAGCGGATCATTTTCCTTGGCCGAGCCCTATTCACCCCTCCACTTT. This encodes CASSLVSGSFSLAEPYSPLHF. The V call is TRBV11-2, the J call TRBJ1-6; D is uncertain. Looked up from germline, CDR1 is SGHAT and CDR2 is FQNNGV. Trimming pared 1 base from V and 8 bases from J, leaving 30 bases between. The CDR3 has 21 residues.